Presented here are 18 T cell receptor beta chains from one specimen sequenced in a study of T cell repertoires in cytomegalovirus infection. Each CDR3 protein is one row after TCRdb ran MiXCR on the reads. The sample contains approximately 470,000 distinct CDR3 sequences, approximately 40% of which appear only once. Which antigens these TCRs recognize remains unknown. The sample consisted of cultured PBMCs, taken from culture after CMV antigen stimulation. These receptors originate from a human donor in good health (CMV status not recorded). Some clones in this sample may be carry-over from other donors' samples.

The chain uses TRBV27 and TRBJ2-3, with D possibly matching TRBD2 (5 bases). Trimming stripped 0 bases from V and 4 bases from J, with 11 bases between. Germline CDR1 reads MNHEY; CDR2 reads SMNVEV (reference sequence). The CDR3 covers 15 residues. CDR3 in amino acids: CASSLSPEGPDTQYF. The CDR3 DNA sequence: TGTGCCAGCAGTTTATCGCCAGAGGGCCCAGATACGCAGTATTTT.

This chain links TRBV7-2 with TRBJ1-3, with D possibly matching TRBD1 (5 bases). CDR3 length equals 14 residues. Trimming stripped 1 base from V and 7 bases from J, with 11 bases between. Germline V gene sequence: CDR1 SGHTA, CDR2 FQGNSA. CDR3 region: CASSLGLGANTIYF. The CDR3, as DNA: TGTGCCAGCAGCTTAGGGTTAGGGGCTAACACCATATATTTT.

This clonotype was detected only a few times. The chain links TRBV10-3 to TRBJ2-1; maybe TRBD2 (5 bases). Trimming left V 7 bases short and J 0 bases short, with 16 bases between. This CDR3 region has 16 residues. Germline V gene sequence: CDR1 ENHRY, CDR2 SYGVKD. The CDR3 reads CAITGLPQSSYNEQFF. The CDR3 coding sequence is TGTGCCATCACTGGACTTCCCCAGAGCTCCTACAATGAGCAGTTCTTC.

V is TRBV2 and J is TRBJ1-6; TRBD1 is a possible D gene (5 bases). V lost 6 bases to trimming and J lost 3 bases, with 6 bases between them. Germline CDR1 is SNHLY and CDR2 is FYNNEI. CDR3 size: 13 residues. CDR3 region: CASRDIYNSPLHF. CDR3 coding DNA: TGTGCCAGCAGGGACATCTATAATTCACCCCTCCACTTT.

The V and J genes are TRBV6-2 or TRBV6-3 and TRBJ2-1, with D perhaps TRBD2 (7 bases). V was trimmed by 5 bases and J by 0 bases, leaving 17 bases between them. The CDR3 is made up of 17 amino acids. CDR1 is MNHEY, CDR2 SVGEGT, per germline. The CDR3 sequence: CASSGGAGPYSYNEQFF. CDR3 DNA sequence: TGTGCCAGCAGTGGGGGGGCGGGACCCTACTCCTACAATGAGCAGTTCTTC.

This clonotype was counted a few times. The V and J genes are TRBV7-2 and TRBJ2-7; 8 nucleotides line up with TRBD2. V was pared by 1 base and J by 1 base, with 3 bases of the junction left unmatched. The CDR3 has 15 amino acids. Germline V gene sequence: CDR1 SGHTA, CDR2 FQGNSA. The CDR3 region is CASSLDAGGSYEQYF. In DNA, the CDR3 is TGTGCCAGCAGCTTAGATGCGGGGGGATCCTACGAGCAGTACTTC.

The chain recombines TRBV4-1 with TRBJ2-1; the D is unclear. The CDR3 runs 12 residues. V gave up 0 bases and J gave up 7 bases, with 4 bases separating them. From germline, CDR1 is MGHRA and CDR2 YSYEKL. The CDR3 region is CASSQDTNEQFF. The DNA of the CDR3 is TGCGCCAGCAGCCAAGATACTAATGAGCAGTTCTTC.

The V and J genes are TRBV19 and TRBJ1-1, with D possibly TRBD1 on 6 matching bases. This CDR3 spans 13 amino acids. The germline V gene encodes CDR1 LNHDA and CDR2 SQIVND (reference sequence). V was pared by 7 bases and J by 9 bases, with 18 bases between. CDR3 DNA: TGTGCCAGTAAACCAGGGGCTTGGCAAAAAGCTTTCTTT. As protein: CASKPGAWQKAFF.

This chain uses TRBV12-5 with TRBJ2-7, with 7 bases identical to TRBD2. Germline lookup yields CDR1 LGHNT and CDR2 FRNRAP. Trimming took 0 bases from V and 2 from J; bases not matched to a gene: 4. The CDR3 has 15 amino acids. CDR3 loop: CASGLVAGAAYEQYF. DNA for the CDR3: TGTGCTAGTGGTTTGGTGGCGGGAGCGGCCTACGAGCAGTACTTC.

V is TRBV12-3 or TRBV12-4 and J is TRBJ2-2, with no clear D. This CDR3 has 14 residues. Trimming shortened V by 2 bases and J by 5 bases, and 9 bases separated the two germline ends. The CDR3, as DNA: TGTGCCAGCAGTTTACTGTCTGCGACCGGGGAGCTGTTTTTT. It yields the protein CASSLLSATGELFF.

The chain links TRBV6-5 to TRBJ1-4, with 9 bases fitting TRBD1. Losses at the gene ends were 7 bases for V and 6 bases for J; bases not matched to a gene: 3. This CDR3 comprises 13 residues. From germline, CDR1 is MNHEY and CDR2 SVGAGI. The CDR3 nucleotides read TGTGCCAGCACGAGGACAGGGGATGAAAAACTGTTTTTT. It yields the protein CASTRTGDEKLFF.

The gene calls are TRBV20-1 and TRBJ1-4; D possibly corresponds to TRBD1 (6 bases). The length of the CDR3 is 13 residues. CDR1 and CDR2 (germline): DFQATT, SNEGSKA (reference sequence). V lost 6 bases to trimming and J lost 7 bases, with 15 bases between them. CDR3 sequence (DNA): TGCAGTGCCGTGGGGGGGGCGAGTGAAAAACTGTTTTTT. This codes for CSAVGGASEKLFF.

The chain joins TRBV12-3 or TRBV12-4 to TRBJ1-3; D remains unclear. Trimming removed 6 bases from V and 6 bases from J, with 6 bases in between. The CDR3 sequence is 11 residues long. CDR3 DNA sequence: TGTGCCAGCAGGATTCAAAACACCATATATTTT. Residues: CASRIQNTIYF.

The rearrangement links TRBV7-2 to TRBJ1-6; the match to TRBD1 covers 7 bases. With V trimmed by 4 bases and J by 10 bases, 4 bases remained unmatched. CDR1 is SGHTA and CDR2 is FQGNSA in the germline V gene. The CDR3 consists of 13 residues. The CDR3 here is CASSWDRLSPLHF. CDR3 nucleotides: TGTGCCAGCAGCTGGGACAGACTATCACCCCTCCACTTT.

This clonotype was seen a handful of times. The chain links TRBV7-2 to TRBJ1-2; D possibly corresponds to TRBD1 (5 bases). The CDR3 runs 13 residues. V was clipped by 2 bases and J by 7 bases, with 11 bases between them. CDR1 and CDR2 from the germline V gene are SGHTA and FQGNSA. CDR3 region: CASSLSGLLGYTF. CDR3 DNA: TGTGCCAGCAGCTTATCAGGGTTGCTTGGCTACACCTTC.

This clonotype was observed many times. The chain is built from TRBV11-2 and TRBJ2-5; D not certain. Germline loops: CDR1 SGHAT, CDR2 FQNNGV. Trimming removed 5 bases at V and 2 bases at J, with 3 bases between. This CDR3 has 11 amino acids. The CDR3 is CASSAQETQYF. The CDR3 DNA follows: TGTGCCAGCAGCGCACAAGAGACCCAGTACTTC.

This chain links TRBV15 with TRBJ2-7; the D call may be TRBD1 or TRBD2 (5 bases each). CDR1 LNHNV and CDR2 YYDKDF come from the germline V gene (reference sequence). V gave up 5 bases and J gave up 4 bases, with 15 bases separating them. This CDR3 contains 14 residues. In DNA, the CDR3 is TGTGCCACCAGCGCGGGCCTCGGGGCATACGAGCAGTACTTC. It translates to CATSAGLGAYEQYF.

V and J are TRBV7-2 and TRBJ1-2, with TRBD1 as a possible D gene (5 bases). Germline CDR1 SGHTA, CDR2 FQGNSA. With 5 bases removed from V and 6 bases from J, the gap between germline ends came to 19 bases. The CDR3 loop spans 15 amino acids. CDR3 DNA: TGTGCCAGCAGCCCCGAATGGGCAGGGAGGCATGGCTACACCTTC. Protein: CASSPEWAGRHGYTF.